The 15 T cell receptor beta chains listed next were all sequenced from one sample in a study of blood T cell repertoires in COVID-19. Repertoires were generated with immunoSEQ multiplex PCR, while TCRdb's copy carries only in-frame clones and drops some. The table lists approximately 57,000 clones, more than 75% of them singletons, with roughly 7.7% in the top ten. What was sequenced was peripheral blood. These receptors came from a woman of 80 years or more with acute or convalescent COVID-19.

The gene calls are TRBV5-3 and TRBJ2-5, with 10 positions matching TRBD1. TRBV5-3 is recorded as an ORF, its role being uncertain. V lost 4 bases to trimming and J lost 2 bases; unmatched junction nucleotides: 5. The CDR3 runs to 15 residues. The CDR3 sequence: CARSHGQGGQETQYF. CDR3 nucleotide sequence: TGTGCCAGAAGCCACGGACAGGGGGGACAAGAGACCCAGTACTTC.

The rearrangement links TRBV14 to TRBJ2-5; 7 positions agree with TRBD1. CDR3 length: 15 amino acids. The V segment lost 1 base and the J segment 4 bases; nucleotides outside the gene matches: 6. Germline loops: CDR1 SGHDN, CDR2 FVKESK. The CDR3 loop is CASSQGQGIRETQYF. The CDR3 region has the DNA TGTGCCAGCAGCCAAGGACAGGGCATCCGAGAGACCCAGTACTTC.

This chain joins TRBV23-1 and TRBJ1-2, with D possibly being TRBD1 (5 bases). TRBV23-1 has ORF status, its function being uncertain. Trimming pared 1 base from V and 9 bases from J, leaving 9 bases between. The CDR3 is 12 residues long. CDR3 DNA: TGCGCCAGCAGTCAATGGTCAGGGAGCTACACCTTC. Its translation is CASSQWSGSYTF.

The chain combines TRBV6-1 with TRBJ1-4; D unclear. Germline assignment: CDR1 MNHNS and CDR2 SASEGT. Trimming took 1 base from V and 6 from J, leaving 9 bases between them. There are 14 residues in the CDR3. CDR3 DNA: TGTGCCAGCAGTGAAGGGGTAGCTTATGAAAAACTGTTTTTT. This encodes CASSEGVAYEKLFF.

The chain uses TRBV5-6 and TRBJ2-7; TRBD2 aligns across 14 bases. The CDR3 sequence is 16 residues long. Losses at the gene ends were 4 bases for V and 2 bases for J; bases not matched to a gene: 5. The germline V gene encodes CDR1 SGHDT and CDR2 YYEEEE. CDR3 sequence reads: CASSAGLAGDPYEQYF. As DNA, the CDR3 is TGTGCCAGCAGCGCGGGACTAGCGGGAGACCCCTACGAGCAGTACTTC.

The chain couples TRBV5-1 to TRBJ1-2; TRBD1 matches 10 bases. This CDR3 comprises 16 residues. V shed 4 bases and J 4 bases; nucleotides not matched to a gene: 10. Per germline, CDR1 SGHRS and CDR2 YFSETQ. CDR3 residues: CASSPRQGAEGYGYTF. The CDR3 DNA reads TGCGCCAGCAGCCCAAGACAGGGGGCCGAGGGCTATGGCTACACCTTC.

This sequence joins TRBV11-2 and TRBJ2-7; 7 bases align to TRBD1. Trimming at V came to 3 bases and at J to 2 bases, leaving 7 bases not matched to a gene. CDR3 size: 15 residues. The germline gives CDR1 SGHAT, CDR2 FQNNGV. CDR3 DNA sequence: TGTGCCAGCAGCTTGGGGCGGACAGGAGCCTACGAGCAGTACTTC. Translated: CASSLGRTGAYEQYF.

This sequence joins TRBV5-1 and TRBJ2-3, with 9 bases fitting TRBD1. The V segment lost 2 bases and the J segment 0 bases; nucleotides outside the gene matches: 7. This CDR3 spans 17 amino acids. CDR1 and CDR2 from the germline V gene are SGHRS and YFSETQ. CDR3 loop: CASSFSGTGSSTDTQYF. CDR3 coding DNA: TGCGCCAGCAGCTTCTCCGGGACAGGGAGTAGCACAGATACGCAGTATTTT.

This clone is a singleton in its sample. V gene TRBV6-2 or TRBV6-3 combines with J gene TRBJ2-1; 15 bases are a match to TRBD2. V lost 5 bases, J lost 1 base, and 6 bases stayed unmatched. Germline V gene sequence: CDR1 MNHEY, CDR2 SVGEGT. The CDR3 has 18 amino acids. CDR3 DNA sequence: TGTGCCAGCAGTCCGGGACTAGCGGGAGGTTGGTCCTACAATGAGCAGTTCTTC. It codes for CASSPGLAGGWSYNEQFF.

The chain uses TRBV5-1 and TRBJ1-4; D is uncertain. This CDR3 region has 15 residues. The germline gives CDR1 SGHRS, CDR2 YFSETQ. V lost 5 bases and J 3 bases, leaving 14 bases between the germline ends. The CDR3 sequence: CASRPYPTANEKLFF. In nucleotides, the CDR3 is TGCGCCAGCAGGCCCTACCCAACAGCTAATGAAAAACTGTTTTTT.

This clone was picked up a small number of times. CDR3 region: CASTASGSYNEQFF. CDR3 nucleotide sequence: TGTGCCAGCACGGCTAGCGGGAGTTACAATGAGCAGTTCTTC. The chain couples TRBV2 to TRBJ2-1, with 10 bases lining up with TRBD2. The CDR3 has 14 residues. The germline V gene has CDR1 SNHLY and CDR2 FYNNEI. The V and J ends lost 7 bases and 4 bases, in that order; junction bases with no gene match: 4.

This clone has a handful of counts. The chain carries TRBV4-1 and TRBJ2-3; TRBD2 is a possible D gene (5 bases). Trimming took off 0 bases at V and 6 bases at J, with 16 bases between the two ends. Germline CDR1 MGHRA, CDR2 YSYEKL. The CDR3 length is 16 residues. The CDR3, as DNA: TGCGCCAGCAGCCAAGACATGAACAGCGGCCTGGATACGCAGTATTTT. This translates into CASSQDMNSGLDTQYF.

V is TRBV27 and J is TRBJ1-6; 9 positions agree with TRBD1. V lost 7 bases and J lost 6; bases outside the gene matches: 4. The length of the CDR3 is 14 residues. The V gene's germline CDR1 is MNHEY and CDR2 SMNVEV (reference sequence). CDR3: CASTRDRVNSPLHF. CDR3 sequence (DNA): TGTGCCAGCACCCGGGACAGGGTTAATTCACCCCTCCACTTT.

The gene calls are TRBV9 and TRBJ1-2; 8 bases align to TRBD1. The CDR3 is made up of 13 amino acids. CDR1 and CDR2 from the germline V gene are SGDLS and YYNGEE. V gave up 3 bases and J gave up 4 bases; unmatched junction bases: 2. CDR3 region: CASSADRVYGYTF. The CDR3 DNA is TGTGCCAGCAGCGCGGACAGGGTCTATGGCTACACCTTC. Supplemented by reference TRBV9 and TRBJ1-2, the full variable domain reads DSGVTQTPKHLITATGQRVTLRCSPRSGDLSVYWYQQSLDQGLQFLIQYYNGEERAKGNILERFSAQQFPDLHSELNLSSLELGDSALYFCASSADRVYGYTFGSGTRLTVV.

This clone was counted a few times. The CDR3 DNA reads TGTGCCAGCAGACAGACAGTTCTGAATCAGCCCCAGCATTTT. This codes for CASRQTVLNQPQHF. This chain uses TRBV28 with TRBJ1-5; TRBD1 might be the D (5 bases). Trimming stripped 6 bases from V and 4 bases from J, with 13 bases between. The CDR3 consists of 14 residues. Germline CDR1 MDHEN, CDR2 SYDVKM. The entire variable domain, with the rest obtained from reference TRBV28 and TRBJ1-5, is as follows: DVKVTQSSRYLVKRTGEKVFLECVQDMDHENMFWYRQDPGLGLRLIYFSYDVKMKEKGDIPEGYSVSREKKERFSLILESASTNQTSMYLCASRQTVLNQPQHFGDGTRLSIL.